This passage covers 2 T cell receptor beta chains from one sample sequenced in a study of shared clonotypes between healthy human individuals. TCRdb's table, derived via immunoSEQ multiplex PCR, lists solely in-frame clones and lacks some. Of about 1.9 million clones detected, 93% appear once; the ten largest clones hold over 1.5%. Naive CD8 cells comprised CD45RO-negative, CCR7-positively selected cells, excluding terminally differentiated effector memory CD45RA+ cells. Sequencing was carried out using naive CD8+ T cells from PBMCs. The source of these receptors is a man aged 18 to 30 in good health. Some clones in this sample may be carry-over from other donors' samples.

The V call is TRBV2, the J call TRBJ2-7; D may be TRBD2 (6 bases). Trimming removed 8 bases at V and 5 bases at J, with 13 bases between. Germline CDR1 is SNHLY and CDR2 is FYNNEI. This CDR3 is built from 12 residues. The CDR3 DNA is TGTGCCAGCGGGGACTTTCGCAACGAGCAGTACTTC. Translated: CASGDFRNEQYF.

The chain carries TRBV6-4 and TRBJ2-1; 8 nucleotides match TRBD1. This CDR3 has 15 residues. Per germline, CDR1 MRHNA and CDR2 SNTAGT. Trimming removed 1 base from V and 7 bases from J; junction bases left unmatched: 6. In DNA form, the CDR3 reads TGTGCCAGCAGTGACTGGGGCAGGGGGCAGAATGAGCAGTTCTTC. Its protein product is CASSDWGRGQNEQFF.